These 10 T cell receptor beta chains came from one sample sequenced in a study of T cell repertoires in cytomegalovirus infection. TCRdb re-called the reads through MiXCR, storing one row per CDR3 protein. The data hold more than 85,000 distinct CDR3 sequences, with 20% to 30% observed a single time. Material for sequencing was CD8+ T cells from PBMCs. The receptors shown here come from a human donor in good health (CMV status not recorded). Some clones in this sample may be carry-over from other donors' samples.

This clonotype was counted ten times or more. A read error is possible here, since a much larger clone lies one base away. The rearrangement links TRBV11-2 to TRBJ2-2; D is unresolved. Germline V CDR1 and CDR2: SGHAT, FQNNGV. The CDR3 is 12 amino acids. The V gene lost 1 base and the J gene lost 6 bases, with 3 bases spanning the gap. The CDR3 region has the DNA TGTGCCAGCAGCTTAGGCGCCGGGGAGCTGTTTTTT. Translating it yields CASSLGAGELFF.

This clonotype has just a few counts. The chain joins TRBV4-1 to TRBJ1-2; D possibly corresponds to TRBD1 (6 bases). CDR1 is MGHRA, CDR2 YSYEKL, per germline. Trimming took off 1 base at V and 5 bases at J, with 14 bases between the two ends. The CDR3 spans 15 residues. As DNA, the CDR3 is TGCGCCAGCAGCCAAGCACGGACAGACGCATATGGCTACACCTTC. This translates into CASSQARTDAYGYTF.

This CDR3 reads CASSLVRTANTEAFF. In nucleotides, the CDR3 is TGTGCCAGCAGCTTAGTCCGGACAGCCAACACTGAAGCTTTCTTT. This chain links TRBV7-8 with TRBJ1-1; perhaps TRBD1 as D (6 bases). V was shortened by 1 base and J by 2 bases, with 11 bases between the two germline ends. The V gene's germline CDR1 is SGHVS and CDR2 FQNEAQ. This CDR3 is 15 amino acids long.

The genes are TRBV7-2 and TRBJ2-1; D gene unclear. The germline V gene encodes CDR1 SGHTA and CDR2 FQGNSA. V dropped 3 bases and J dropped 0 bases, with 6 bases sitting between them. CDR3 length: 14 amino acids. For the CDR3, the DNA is TGTACCAGCAGCTTCCTAAGCTCCTACAATGAGCAGTTCTTC. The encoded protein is CTSSFLSSYNEQFF.

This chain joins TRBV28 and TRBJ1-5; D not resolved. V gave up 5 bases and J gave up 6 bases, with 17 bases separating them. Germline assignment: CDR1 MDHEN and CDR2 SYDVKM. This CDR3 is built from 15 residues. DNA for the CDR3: TGTGCCAGCAGTCACCCGGGAAGGGAACTTCAGCCCCAGCATTTT. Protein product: CASSHPGRELQPQHF. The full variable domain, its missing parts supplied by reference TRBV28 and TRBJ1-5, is DVKVTQSSRYLVKRTGEKVFLECVQDMDHENMFWYRQDPGLGLRLIYFSYDVKMKEKGDIPEGYSVSREKKERFSLILESASTNQTSMYLCASSHPGRELQPQHFGDGTRLSIL.

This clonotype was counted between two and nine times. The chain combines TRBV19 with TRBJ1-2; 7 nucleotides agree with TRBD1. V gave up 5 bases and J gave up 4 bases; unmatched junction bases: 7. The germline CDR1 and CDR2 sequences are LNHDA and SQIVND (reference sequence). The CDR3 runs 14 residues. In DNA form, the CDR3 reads TGTGCCAGTAGTTCGGTGGGACAGACCTATGGCTACACCTTC. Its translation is CASSSVGQTYGYTF.

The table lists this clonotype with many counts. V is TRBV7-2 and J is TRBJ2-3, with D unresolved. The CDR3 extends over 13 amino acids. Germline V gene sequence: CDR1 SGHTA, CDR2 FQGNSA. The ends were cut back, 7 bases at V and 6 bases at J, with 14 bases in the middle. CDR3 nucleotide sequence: TGTGCCAGCAACGCCCAGAATATGGATACGCAGTATTTT. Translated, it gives CASNAQNMDTQYF.

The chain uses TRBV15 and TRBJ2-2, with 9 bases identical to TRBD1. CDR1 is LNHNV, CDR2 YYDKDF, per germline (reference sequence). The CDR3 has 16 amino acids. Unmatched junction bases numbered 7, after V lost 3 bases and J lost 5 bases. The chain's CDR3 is CATSSAGTGTTGELFF. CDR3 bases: TGTGCCACCAGCAGTGCCGGGACAGGGACAACCGGGGAGCTGTTTTTT.

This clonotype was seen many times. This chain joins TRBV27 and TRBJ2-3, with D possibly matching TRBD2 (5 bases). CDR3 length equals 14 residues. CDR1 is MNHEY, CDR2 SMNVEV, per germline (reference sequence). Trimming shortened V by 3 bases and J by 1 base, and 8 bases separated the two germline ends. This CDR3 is CASSFFGGTDTQYF. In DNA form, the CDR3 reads TGTGCCAGCAGTTTCTTCGGGGGCACAGATACGCAGTATTTT.

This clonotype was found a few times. The CDR3 spells CASSVDDSTGELFF. CDR3 sequence (DNA): TGTGCCAGCAGCGTAGACGACAGCACCGGGGAGCTGTTTTTT. The chain recombines TRBV9 with TRBJ2-2; D perhaps matches TRBD1 (5 bases). CDR1 is SGDLS, CDR2 YYNGEE, per germline. Trimming stripped 0 bases from V and 4 bases from J, with 7 bases between. The CDR3 is made up of 14 amino acids. Using reference TRBV9 and TRBJ2-2 for the parts outside the CDR3, the full variable domain is DSGVTQTPKHLITATGQRVTLRCSPRSGDLSVYWYQQSLDQGLQFLIQYYNGEERAKGNILERFSAQQFPDLHSELNLSSLELGDSALYFCASSVDDSTGELFFGEGSRLTVL.